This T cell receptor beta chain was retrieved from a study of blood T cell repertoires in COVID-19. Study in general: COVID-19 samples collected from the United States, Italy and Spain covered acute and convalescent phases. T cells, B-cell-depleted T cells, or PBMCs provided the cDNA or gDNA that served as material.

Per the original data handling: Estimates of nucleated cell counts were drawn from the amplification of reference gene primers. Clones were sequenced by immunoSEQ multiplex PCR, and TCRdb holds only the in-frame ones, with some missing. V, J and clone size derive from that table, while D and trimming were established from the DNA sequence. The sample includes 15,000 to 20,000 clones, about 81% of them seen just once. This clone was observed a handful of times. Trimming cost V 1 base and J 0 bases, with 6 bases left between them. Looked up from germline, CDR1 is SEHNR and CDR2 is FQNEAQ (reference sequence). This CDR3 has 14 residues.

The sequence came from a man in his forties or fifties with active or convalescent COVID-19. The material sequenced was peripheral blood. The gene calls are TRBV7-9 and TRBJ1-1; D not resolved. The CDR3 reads CASSLDTVNTEAFF. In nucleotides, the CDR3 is TGTGCCAGCAGCTTAGATACGGTGAACACTGAAGCTTTCTTT.